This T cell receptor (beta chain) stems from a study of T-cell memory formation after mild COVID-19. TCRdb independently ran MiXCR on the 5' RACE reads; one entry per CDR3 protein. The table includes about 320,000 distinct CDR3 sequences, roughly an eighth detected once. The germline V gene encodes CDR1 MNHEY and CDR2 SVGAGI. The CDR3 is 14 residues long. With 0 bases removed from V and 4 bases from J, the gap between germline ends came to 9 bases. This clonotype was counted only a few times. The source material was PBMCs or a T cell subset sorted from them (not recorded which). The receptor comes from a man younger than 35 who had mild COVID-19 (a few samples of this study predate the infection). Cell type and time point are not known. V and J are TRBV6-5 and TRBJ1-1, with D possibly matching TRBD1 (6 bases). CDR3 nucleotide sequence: TGTGCCAGCAGTTACTCGGGAGGGGGCACTGAAGCTTTCTTT. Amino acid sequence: CASSYSGGGTEAFF.